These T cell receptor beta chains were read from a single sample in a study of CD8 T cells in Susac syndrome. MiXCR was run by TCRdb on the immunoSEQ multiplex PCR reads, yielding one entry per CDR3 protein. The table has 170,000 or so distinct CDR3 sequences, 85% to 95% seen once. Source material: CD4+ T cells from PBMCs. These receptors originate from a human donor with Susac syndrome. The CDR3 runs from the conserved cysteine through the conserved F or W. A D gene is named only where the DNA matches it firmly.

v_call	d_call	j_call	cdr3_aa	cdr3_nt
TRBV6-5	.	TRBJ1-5	CASSYGGAGEGQPQHF	TGTGCCAGCAGTTACGGGGGAGCGGGGGAAGGACAGCCCCAGCATTTT
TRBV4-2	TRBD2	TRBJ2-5	CASSLGAGDAETQYF	TGTGCCAGCAGCCTCGGGGCGGGGGATGCAGAGACCCAGTACTTC
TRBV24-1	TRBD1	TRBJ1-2	CATSDRTGDPGYTF	TGTGCCACCAGTGACCGGACAGGGGATCCTGGCTACACCTTC
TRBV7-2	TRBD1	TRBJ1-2	CASSKIPGQALYGYTF	TGTGCCAGCAGTAAAATTCCGGGACAGGCCCTGTATGGCTACACCTTC
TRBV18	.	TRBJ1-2	CASSPFPEGLDGYTF	TGTGCCAGCTCACCATTCCCCGAGGGATTGGATGGCTACACCTTC
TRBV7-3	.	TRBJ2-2	CASSLSEGTGELFF	TGTGCCAGCAGCTTAAGCGAGGGCACCGGGGAGCTGTTTTTT
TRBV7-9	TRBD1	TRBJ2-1	CASSSDRGAYNEQFF	TGTGCCAGCAGCTCCGACAGGGGCGCCTACAATGAGCAGTTCTTC
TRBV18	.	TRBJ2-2	CASSPEQGNGELFF	TGTGCCAGCTCACCGGAGCAGGGGAACGGGGAGCTGTTTTTT
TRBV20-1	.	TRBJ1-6	CSAKQGEGSPLHF	TGCAGTGCGAAACAGGGAGAAGGTTCACCCCTCCACTTT
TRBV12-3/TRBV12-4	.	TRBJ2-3	CASRLTGLPTDTQYF	TGTGCCAGCAGGCTGACAGGCCTTCCCACAGATACGCAGTATTTT
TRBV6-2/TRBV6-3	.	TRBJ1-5	CASSYQRAPGLGNQPQHF	TGTGCCAGCAGTTACCAACGGGCCCCTGGTTTAGGCAATCAGCCCCAGCATTTT
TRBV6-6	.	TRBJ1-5	CASSYMNQPQHF	TGTGCCAGCAGTTACATGAATCAGCCCCAGCATTTT
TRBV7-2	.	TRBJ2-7	CASRIGERYEQYF	TGTGCCAGCAGGATCGGGGAGCGCTACGAGCAGTACTTC
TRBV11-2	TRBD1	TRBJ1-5	CASSLALRGRNQPQHF	TGTGCCAGCAGCCTAGCTCTCAGGGGGCGCAATCAGCCCCAGCATTTT
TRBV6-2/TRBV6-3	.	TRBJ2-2	CASREENTGELFF	TGTGCCAGCAGGGAAGAGAACACCGGGGAGCTGTTTTTT
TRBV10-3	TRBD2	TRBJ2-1	CAISEPGLAGGVNEQFF	TGTGCCATCAGTGAACCGGGACTAGCGGGGGGTGTCAATGAGCAGTTCTTC
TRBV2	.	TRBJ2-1	CASSRDSLQVNEQFF	TGTGCCAGCAGTAGGGACTCCCTACAGGTCAATGAGCAGTTCTTC
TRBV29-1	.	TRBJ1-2	CSVEDGGFRGYTF	TGCAGCGTTGAAGATGGGGGGTTCCGAGGCTACACCTTC
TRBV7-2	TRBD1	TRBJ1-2	CASSSRTGQAGYTF	TGTGCCAGCAGCTCTAGGACAGGGCAGGCTGGCTACACCTTC
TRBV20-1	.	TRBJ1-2	CSARDRVYGYTF	TGCAGTGCTAGAGACAGGGTCTATGGCTACACCTTC
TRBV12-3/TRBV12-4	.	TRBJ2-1	CASGPRQGSYNEQFF	TGTGCCAGCGGGCCCCGCCAGGGGTCCTACAATGAGCAGTTCTTC
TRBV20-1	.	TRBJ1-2	CSAGPANYGYTF	TGCAGTGCTGGGCCCGCTAACTATGGCTACACCTTC
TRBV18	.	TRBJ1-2	CASSVTGRDYGYTF	TGTGCCAGCTCAGTAACAGGGAGGGACTATGGCTACACCTTC
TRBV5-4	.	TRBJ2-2	CASATGGQGDTGELFF	TGTGCCAGCGCGACGGGGGGCCAGGGCGACACCGGGGAGCTGTTTTTT
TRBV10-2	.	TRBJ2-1	CASSEYDGSGRSLF	TGCGCCAGCAGTGAGTACGACGGGTCCGGGCGCTCCCTCTTC
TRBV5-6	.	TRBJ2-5	CASSLDAGLYQETQYF	TGTGCCAGCAGCTTGGATGCGGGACTGTACCAAGAGACCCAGTACTTC